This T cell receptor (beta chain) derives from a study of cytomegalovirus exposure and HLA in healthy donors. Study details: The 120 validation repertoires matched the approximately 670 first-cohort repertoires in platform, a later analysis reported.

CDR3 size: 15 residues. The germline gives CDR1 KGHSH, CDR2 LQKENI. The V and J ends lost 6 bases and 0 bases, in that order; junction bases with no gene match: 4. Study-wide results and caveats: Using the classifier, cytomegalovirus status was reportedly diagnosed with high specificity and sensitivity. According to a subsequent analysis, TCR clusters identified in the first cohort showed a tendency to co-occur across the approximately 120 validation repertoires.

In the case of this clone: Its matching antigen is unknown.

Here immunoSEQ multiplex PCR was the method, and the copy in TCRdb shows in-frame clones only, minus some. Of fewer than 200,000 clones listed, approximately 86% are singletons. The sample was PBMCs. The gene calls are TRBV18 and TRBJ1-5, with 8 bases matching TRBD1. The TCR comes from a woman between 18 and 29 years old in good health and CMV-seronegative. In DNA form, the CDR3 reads TGTGCCAGCTCGTTGACAGGGGATAGCAATCAGCCCCAGCATTTT. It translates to CASSLTGDSNQPQHF.